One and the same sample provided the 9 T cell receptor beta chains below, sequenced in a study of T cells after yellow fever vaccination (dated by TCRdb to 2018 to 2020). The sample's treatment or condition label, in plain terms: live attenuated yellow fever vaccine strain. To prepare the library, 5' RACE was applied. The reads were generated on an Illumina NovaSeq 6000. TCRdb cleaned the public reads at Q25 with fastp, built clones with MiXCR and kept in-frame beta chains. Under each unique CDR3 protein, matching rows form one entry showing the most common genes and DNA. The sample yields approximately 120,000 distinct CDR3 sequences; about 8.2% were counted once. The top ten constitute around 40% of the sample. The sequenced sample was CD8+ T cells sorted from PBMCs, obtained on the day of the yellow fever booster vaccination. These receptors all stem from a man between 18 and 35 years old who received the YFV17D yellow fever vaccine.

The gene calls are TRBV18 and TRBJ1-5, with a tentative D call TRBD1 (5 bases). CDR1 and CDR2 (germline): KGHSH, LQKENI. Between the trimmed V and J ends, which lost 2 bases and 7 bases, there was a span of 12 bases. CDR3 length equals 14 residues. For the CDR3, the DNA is TGTGCCAGCTCACCAACGGGGGGTGGCCAGCCCCAGCATTTT. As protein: CASSPTGGGQPQHF.

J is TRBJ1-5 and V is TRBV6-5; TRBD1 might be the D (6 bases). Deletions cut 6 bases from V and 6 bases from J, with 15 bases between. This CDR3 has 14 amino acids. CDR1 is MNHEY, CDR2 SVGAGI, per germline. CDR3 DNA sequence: TGTGCCAGCAGGCTCAGGGGAGGTGGTCAGCCCCAGCATTTT. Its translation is CASRLRGGGQPQHF.

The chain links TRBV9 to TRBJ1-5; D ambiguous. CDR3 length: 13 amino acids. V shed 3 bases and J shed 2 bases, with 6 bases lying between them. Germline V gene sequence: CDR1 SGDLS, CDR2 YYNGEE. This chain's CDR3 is CASSDSGNQPQHF. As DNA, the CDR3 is TGTGCCAGCAGCGATTCAGGCAATCAGCCCCAGCATTTT.

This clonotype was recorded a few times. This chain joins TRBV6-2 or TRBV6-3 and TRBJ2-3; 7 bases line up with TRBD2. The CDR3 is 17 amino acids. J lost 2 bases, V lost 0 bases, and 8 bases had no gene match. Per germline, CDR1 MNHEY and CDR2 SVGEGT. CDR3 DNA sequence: TGTGCCAGCAGTTACTCCAGCGGGGACGAGTACACAGATACGCAGTATTTT. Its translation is CASSYSSGDEYTDTQYF.

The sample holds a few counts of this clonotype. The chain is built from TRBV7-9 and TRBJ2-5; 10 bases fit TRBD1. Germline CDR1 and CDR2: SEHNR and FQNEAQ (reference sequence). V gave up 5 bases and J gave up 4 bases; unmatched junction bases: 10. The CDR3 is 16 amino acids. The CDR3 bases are TGTGCCAGCAGCGCTCGGGACAGGGGACCCCCAGAGACCCAGTACTTC. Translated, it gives CASSARDRGPPETQYF.

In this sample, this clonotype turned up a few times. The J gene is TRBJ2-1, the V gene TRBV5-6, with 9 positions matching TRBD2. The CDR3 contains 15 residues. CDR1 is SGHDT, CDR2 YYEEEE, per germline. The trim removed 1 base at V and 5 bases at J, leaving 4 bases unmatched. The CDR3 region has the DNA TGTGCCAGCAGCTTGAAGCGGGGGGCCCACAATGAGCAGTTCTTC. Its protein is CASSLKRGAHNEQFF.

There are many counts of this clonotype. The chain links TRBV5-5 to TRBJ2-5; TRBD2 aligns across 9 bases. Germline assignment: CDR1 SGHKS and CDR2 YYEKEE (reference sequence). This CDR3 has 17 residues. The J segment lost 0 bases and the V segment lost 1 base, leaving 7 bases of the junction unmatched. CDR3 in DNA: TGTGCCAGCAGCTTGCGTCTAGCGGGACTGTACCAAGAGACCCAGTACTTC. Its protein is CASSLRLAGLYQETQYF. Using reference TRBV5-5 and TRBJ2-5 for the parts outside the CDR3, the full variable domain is DAGVTQSPTHLIKTRGQQVTLRCSPISGHKSVSWYQQVLGQGPQFIFQYYEKEERGRGNFPDRFSARQFPNYSSELNVNALLLGDSALYLCASSLRLAGLYQETQYFGPGTRLLVL.

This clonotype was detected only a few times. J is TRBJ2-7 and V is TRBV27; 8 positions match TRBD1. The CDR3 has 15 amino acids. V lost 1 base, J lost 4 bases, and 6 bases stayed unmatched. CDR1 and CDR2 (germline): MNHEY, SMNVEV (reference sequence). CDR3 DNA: TGTGCCAGCAGTTTATTGGCAGGGGGCGGTTACGAGCAGTACTTC. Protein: CASSLLAGGGYEQYF.

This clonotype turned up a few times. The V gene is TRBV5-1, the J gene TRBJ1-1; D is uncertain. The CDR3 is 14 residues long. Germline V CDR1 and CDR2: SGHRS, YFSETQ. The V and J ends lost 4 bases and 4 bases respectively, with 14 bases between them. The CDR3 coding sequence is TGCGCCAGCAGCCAGCAGGTCACTACCACTGAAGCTTTCTTT. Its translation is CASSQQVTTTEAFF.